This T cell receptor beta chain is drawn from a study of Graves' ophthalmopathy and Graves' hyperthyroidism. The V gene's germline CDR1 is GTSNPN and CDR2 SVGIG (reference sequence). V shed 0 bases and J shed 3 bases, with 2 bases lying between them. This CDR3 contains 11 residues. Amplification of TCR beta CDR3 regions used RNA transcripts. Second-round multiplex PCR came after a first-round RT-PCR that employed HTBI primers. TCRdb fed the multiplex PCR reads into MiXCR, producing one record per CDR3 protein. The repertoire holds 560,000 or so distinct CDR3 sequences, with under 45% as singletons. Hyperthyroidism patients, all newly diagnosed, had under 2 months' duration and ages of 18 to 65. This clonotype came up a few times. The antigen remains undetermined. Study-wide findings and caveats: Most clonotypes expanded in thyroid above 0.001 frequency were present in blood too.

The TCR was taken from an adult man with Graves' hyperthyroidism. V usage is TRBV30 and J usage is TRBJ2-5; no firm D call. The sequenced material came from peripheral blood or thyroid tissue (not recorded which). CDR3 coding DNA: TGTGCCTGGAGTGTCAAAGAGACCCAGTACTTC. Translation: CAWSVKETQYF.